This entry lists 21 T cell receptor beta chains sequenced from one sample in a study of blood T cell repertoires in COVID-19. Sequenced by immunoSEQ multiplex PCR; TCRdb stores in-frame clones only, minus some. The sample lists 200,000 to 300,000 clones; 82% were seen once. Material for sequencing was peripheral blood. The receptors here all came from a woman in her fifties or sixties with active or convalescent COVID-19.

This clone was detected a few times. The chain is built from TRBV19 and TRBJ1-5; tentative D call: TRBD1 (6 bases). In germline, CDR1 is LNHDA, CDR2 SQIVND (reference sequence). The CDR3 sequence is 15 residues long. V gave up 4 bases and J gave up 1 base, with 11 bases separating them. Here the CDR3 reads CASSKGQTSNQPQHF. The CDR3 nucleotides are TGTGCCAGTAGTAAAGGACAGACCAGCAATCAGCCCCAGCATTTT. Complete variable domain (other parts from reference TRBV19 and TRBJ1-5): DGGITQSPKYLFRKEGQNVTLSCEQNLNHDAMYWYRQDPGQGLRLIYYSQIVNDFQKGDIAEGYSVSREKKESFPLTVTSAQKNPTAFYLCASSKGQTSNQPQHFGDGTRLSIL.

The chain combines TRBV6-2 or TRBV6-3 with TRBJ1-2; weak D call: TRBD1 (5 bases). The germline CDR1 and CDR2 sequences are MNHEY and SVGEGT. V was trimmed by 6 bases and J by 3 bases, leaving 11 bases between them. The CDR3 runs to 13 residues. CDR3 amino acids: CASSSGLYYGYTF. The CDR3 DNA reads TGTGCCAGCAGCTCGGGACTCTACTATGGCTACACCTTC.

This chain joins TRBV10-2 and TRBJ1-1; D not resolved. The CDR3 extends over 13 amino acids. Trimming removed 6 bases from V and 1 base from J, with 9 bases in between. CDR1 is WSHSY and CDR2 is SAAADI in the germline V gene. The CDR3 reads CASRATSNTEAFF. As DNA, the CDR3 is TGCGCCAGCAGGGCCACATCGAACACTGAAGCTTTCTTT.

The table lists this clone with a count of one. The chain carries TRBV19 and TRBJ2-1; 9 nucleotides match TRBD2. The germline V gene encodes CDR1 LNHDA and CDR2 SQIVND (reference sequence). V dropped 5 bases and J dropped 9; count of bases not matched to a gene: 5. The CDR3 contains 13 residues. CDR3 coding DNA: TGTGCCAGTAGTTCGCTAGCGGGGCGTGAGCAGTTCTTC. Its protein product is CASSSLAGREQFF.

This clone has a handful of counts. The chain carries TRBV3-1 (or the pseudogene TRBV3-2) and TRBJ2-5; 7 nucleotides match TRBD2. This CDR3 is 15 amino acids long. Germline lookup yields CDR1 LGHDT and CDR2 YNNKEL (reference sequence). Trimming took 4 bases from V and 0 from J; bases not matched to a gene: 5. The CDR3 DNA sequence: TGTGCCAGCAGCCCGTATGCGGGGGACCAAGAGACCCAGTACTTC. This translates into CASSPYAGDQETQYF.

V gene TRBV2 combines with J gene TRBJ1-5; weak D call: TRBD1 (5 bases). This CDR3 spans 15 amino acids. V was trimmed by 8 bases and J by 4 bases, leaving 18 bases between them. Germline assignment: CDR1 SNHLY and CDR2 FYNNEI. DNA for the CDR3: TGTGCCAGCCGACTCGAGAACGGGGGGAATCAGCCCCAGCATTTT. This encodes CASRLENGGNQPQHF. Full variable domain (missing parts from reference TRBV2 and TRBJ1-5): EPEVTQTPSHQVTQMGQEVILRCVPISNHLYFYWYRQILGQKVEFLVSFYNNEISEKSEIFDDQFSVERPDGSNFTLKIRSTKLEDSAMYFCASRLENGGNQPQHFGDGTRLSIL.

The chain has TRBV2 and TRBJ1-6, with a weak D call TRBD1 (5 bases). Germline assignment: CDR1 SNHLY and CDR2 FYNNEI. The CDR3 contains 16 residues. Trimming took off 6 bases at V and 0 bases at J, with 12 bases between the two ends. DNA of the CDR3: TGTGCCAGCAGGCAACAGGTCAACTCCTATAATTCACCCCTCCACTTT. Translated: CASRQQVNSYNSPLHF.

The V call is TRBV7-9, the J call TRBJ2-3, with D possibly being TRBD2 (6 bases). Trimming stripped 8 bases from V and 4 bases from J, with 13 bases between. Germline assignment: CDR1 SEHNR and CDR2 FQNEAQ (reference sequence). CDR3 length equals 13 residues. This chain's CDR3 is CASGGGLADTQYF. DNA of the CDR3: TGTGCCAGCGGGGGAGGATTGGCAGATACGCAGTATTTT.

This CDR3 reads CASSEAEIGTDTQYF. In DNA form, the CDR3 reads TGTGCCAGCAGTGAAGCCGAGATCGGCACAGATACGCAGTATTTT. The chain joins TRBV6-1 to TRBJ2-3; D is undetermined. Trimming took 0 bases from V and 1 from J, leaving 8 bases between them. Germline CDR1 and CDR2: MNHNS and SASEGT. CDR3 length: 15 residues.

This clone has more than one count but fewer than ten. The CDR3, as DNA: TGTGCCAGCAGCGCCACGGGAGAGGGGGGCTACACCTTC. This translates into CASSATGEGGYTF. The chain uses TRBV7-3 and TRBJ1-2; a weak D match, TRBD1 (5 bases). Germline values: CDR1 SGHTA, CDR2 FQGTGA. This CDR3 is 13 amino acids long. Trimming shortened V by 5 bases and J by 8 bases, and 15 bases separated the two germline ends.

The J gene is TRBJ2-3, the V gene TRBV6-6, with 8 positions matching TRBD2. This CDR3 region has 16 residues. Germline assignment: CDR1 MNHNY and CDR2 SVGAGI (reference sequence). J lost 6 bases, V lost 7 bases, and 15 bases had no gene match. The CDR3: CASTLPGTSPRDTQYF. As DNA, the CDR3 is TGTGCCAGCACCCTCCCCGGGACTAGTCCCAGGGATACGCAGTATTTT.

CDR3 residues: CASSNGQGAGSPLHF. In DNA, the CDR3 is TGTGCCAGCAGCAACGGGCAGGGGGCAGGATCACCCCTCCACTTT. The chain joins TRBV6-5 to TRBJ1-6; 8 positions match TRBD1. The germline CDR1 and CDR2 sequences are MNHEY and SVGAGI. This CDR3 contains 15 residues. The J segment lost 10 bases and the V segment lost 6 bases, leaving 11 bases of the junction unmatched.

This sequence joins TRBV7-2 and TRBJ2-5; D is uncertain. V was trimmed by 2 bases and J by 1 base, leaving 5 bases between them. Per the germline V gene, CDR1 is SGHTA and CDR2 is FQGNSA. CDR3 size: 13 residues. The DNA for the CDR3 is TGTGCCAGCAGCTTATACTTCCAAGAGACCCAGTACTTC. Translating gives CASSLYFQETQYF.

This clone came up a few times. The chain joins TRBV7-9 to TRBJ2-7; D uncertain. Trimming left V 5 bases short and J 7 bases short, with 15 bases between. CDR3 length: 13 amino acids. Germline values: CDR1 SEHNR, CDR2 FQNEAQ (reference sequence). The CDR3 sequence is CASSAMSSEEQYF. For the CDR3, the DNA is TGTGCCAGCAGCGCCATGTCGAGCGAGGAGCAGTACTTC.

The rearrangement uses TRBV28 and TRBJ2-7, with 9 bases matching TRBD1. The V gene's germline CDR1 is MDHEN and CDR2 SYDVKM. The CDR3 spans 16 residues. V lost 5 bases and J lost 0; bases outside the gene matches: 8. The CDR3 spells CASSPIGQGRSYEQYF. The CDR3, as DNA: TGTGCCAGCAGTCCTATAGGACAGGGGCGCTCCTACGAGCAGTACTTC. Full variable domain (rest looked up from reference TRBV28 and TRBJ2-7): DVKVTQSSRYLVKRTGEKVFLECVQDMDHENMFWYRQDPGLGLRLIYFSYDVKMKEKGDIPEGYSVSREKKERFSLILESASTNQTSMYLCASSPIGQGRSYEQYFGPGTRLTVT.

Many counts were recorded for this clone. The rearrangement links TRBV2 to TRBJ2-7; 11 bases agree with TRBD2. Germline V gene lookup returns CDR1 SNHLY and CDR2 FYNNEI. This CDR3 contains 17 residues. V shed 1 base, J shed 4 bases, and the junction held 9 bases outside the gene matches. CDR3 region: CASSEGLAGRGEYEQYF. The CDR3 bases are TGTGCCAGCAGTGAAGGACTAGCGGGGAGAGGAGAGTACGAGCAGTACTTC.

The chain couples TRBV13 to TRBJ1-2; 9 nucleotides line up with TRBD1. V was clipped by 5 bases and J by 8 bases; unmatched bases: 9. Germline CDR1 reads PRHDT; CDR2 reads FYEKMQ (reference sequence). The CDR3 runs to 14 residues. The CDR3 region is CASSARQGERGYTF. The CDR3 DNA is TGTGCCAGCAGCGCCCGACAGGGGGAAAGAGGCTACACCTTC.

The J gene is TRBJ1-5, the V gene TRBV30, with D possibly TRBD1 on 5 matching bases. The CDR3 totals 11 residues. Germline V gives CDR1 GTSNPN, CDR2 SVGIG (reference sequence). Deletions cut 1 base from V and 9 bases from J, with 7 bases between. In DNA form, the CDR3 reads TGTGCCTGGAGTGCCGGGGGGCCCCAGCATTTT. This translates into CAWSAGGPQHF.

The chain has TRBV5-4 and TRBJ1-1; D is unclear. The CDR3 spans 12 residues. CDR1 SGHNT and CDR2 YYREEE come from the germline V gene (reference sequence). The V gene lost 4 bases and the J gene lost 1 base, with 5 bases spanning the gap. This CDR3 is CASSAQNTEAFF. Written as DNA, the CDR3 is TGTGCCAGCAGCGCACAGAACACTGAAGCTTTCTTT.

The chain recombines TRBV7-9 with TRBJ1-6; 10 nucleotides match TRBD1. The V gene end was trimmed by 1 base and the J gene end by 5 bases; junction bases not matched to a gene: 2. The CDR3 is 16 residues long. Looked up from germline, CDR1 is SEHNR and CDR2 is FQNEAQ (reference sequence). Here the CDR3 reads CASSLGGTGDNSPLHF. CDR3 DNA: TGTGCCAGCAGCTTAGGCGGGACAGGGGATAATTCACCCCTCCACTTT.

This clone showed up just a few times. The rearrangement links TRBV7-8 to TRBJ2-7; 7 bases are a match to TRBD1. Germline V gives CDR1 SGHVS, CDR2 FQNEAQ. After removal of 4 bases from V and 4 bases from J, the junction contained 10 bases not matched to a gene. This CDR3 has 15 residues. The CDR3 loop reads CASSSGQVAQYEQYF. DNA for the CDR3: TGTGCCAGCAGCTCTGGACAGGTCGCCCAATACGAGCAGTACTTC.